Listed below are T cell receptor beta chains from one sample, sequenced in a study of T cell repertoires in aging, cancer and after chemotherapy. TCRdb ran MiXCR on the multiplex PCR reads and lists one entry per CDR3 protein. Altogether more than 15,000 distinct CDR3 sequences are present, around half being singletons, with the ten largest covering roughly 10%. The sequenced material came from blood. The receptor source for this set is a human donor in good health. Each CDR3 is given with its conserved first and last residue. D genes are given only for firm matches. The size of a clone is reported for some rows only, either as once, few or many, or as a class for expanded clones.

clone_size	j_call	v_call	d_call	cdr3_length	cdr3_nt	cdr3_aa
few	TRBJ2-3	TRBV18	TRBD2	15	TGTGCCAGCTCACCAATTCCAGCGGGAGTCGATACGCAGTATTTT	CASSPIPAGVDTQYF
.	TRBJ2-2	TRBV5-4	TRBD1	15	TGTGCCAGCAGCTCTCCACAGGGGAGAGCCGGGGAGCTGTTTTTT	CASSSPQGRAGELFF
.	TRBJ2-1	TRBV5-6	TRBD1	14	TGTGCCAGCAGCTTGGGACAGGGGGTTAATGAGCAGTTCTTC	CASSLGQGVNEQFF
.	TRBJ1-1	TRBV15	.	13	TGTGCCACCAGCAGAGCGGGGAACACTGAAGCTTTCTTT	CATSRAGNTEAFF
.	TRBJ2-3	TRBV19	TRBD2	15	TGTGCCAGTTCTTCCGGGACTAGCGGGACAAATACGCAGTATTTT	CASSSGTSGTNTQYF
.	TRBJ2-1	TRBV19	TRBD2	14	TGTGCCAGTAGACTAGCGGGAGCAACCAATGAGCAGTTCTTC	CASRLAGATNEQFF
few	TRBJ2-5	TRBV19	TRBD1	16	TGTGCCAGTAGTATCTCGGCACAGGGGGCGATGGAGACCCAGTACTTC	CASSISAQGAMETQYF
few	TRBJ1-4	TRBV19	.	15	TGTGCCAGTAGTAAAGGAGGGACGGGTAATGAAAAACTGTTTTTT	CASSKGGTGNEKLFF
.	TRBJ2-7	TRBV27	.	14	TGTGCCAGCAGTTCCCCCGGGATTACCTACGAGCAGTACTTC	CASSSPGITYEQYF
medium-sized	TRBJ2-3	TRBV29-1	TRBD2	17	TGCAGCGTTGATTCCCGTTTTCCGGGAGGAGCAGGAAATACGCAGTATTTT	CSVDSRFPGGAGNTQYF
.	TRBJ2-1	TRBV29-1	.	17	TGCAGCGTTGATTGGGGGGAGTCCCCAAGCTCCTACAATGAGCAGTTCTTC	CSVDWGESPSSYNEQFF
.	TRBJ2-7	TRBV6-1	TRBD2	12	TGTGCCAGCACCGGGGAGGGCTACGAGCAGTACTTC	CASTGEGYEQYF
few	TRBJ1-1	TRBV29-1	.	12	TGCAGCGGCGGCGGGGCGAATACTGAAGCTTTCTTT	CSGGGANTEAFF
.	TRBJ2-7	TRBV6-5	.	14	TGTGCCAGCAGTGGGGCAGACACCTCCTACGAGCAGTACTTC	CASSGADTSYEQYF
.	TRBJ2-7	TRBV19	.	13	TGTGCCAGTAGTATTACACAGGGTTACGAGCAGTACTTC	CASSITQGYEQYF
few	TRBJ2-3	TRBV19	TRBD1	13	TGTGCCAGTATGACAGGGGGCACAGATACGCAGTATTTT	CASMTGGTDTQYF
.	TRBJ2-1	TRBV5-5	.	12	TGTGCCAGCAGCTTATCATGGGGTGAGCGGTTCTTC	CASSLSWGERFF
.	TRBJ1-5	TRBV29-1	.	13	TGCAGCGTTGGTCCGGGGAGCAATCAGCCCCAGCATTTT	CSVGPGSNQPQHF
.	TRBJ2-5	TRBV5-5	.	13	TGTGCCAGCACCTTAAGGGGGGCAGAGACCCAGTACTTC	CASTLRGAETQYF
.	TRBJ1-5	TRBV27	.	15	TGTGCCAGCAGTTTATGGGGACGGCTCGATCAGCCCCAGCATTTT	CASSLWGRLDQPQHF
few	TRBJ2-7	TRBV19	.	14	TGTGCCAGTAGTATCGGGTATCAGGGAAACGAGCAGTACTTC	CASSIGYQGNEQYF
.	TRBJ2-3	TRBV15	.	14	TGTGCCACCAGCAGAGGAGGTAGCACAGATACGCAGTATTTT	CATSRGGSTDTQYF
.	TRBJ1-1	TRBV24-1	.	13	TGTGCCACCAGTGACCCTCCGAACACTGAAGCTTTCTTT	CATSDPPNTEAFF
.	TRBJ1-1	TRBV6-5	.	14	TGTGCCAGCAGTTACGGTGGGGGGAACACTGAAGCTTTCTTT	CASSYGGGNTEAFF
.	TRBJ1-2	TRBV15	.	17	TGTGCCACCAGCGGGTGGAAGGTGACAGACCCTAACTATGGCTACACCTTC	CATSGWKVTDPNYGYTF
.	TRBJ2-6	TRBV5-4	.	15	TGTGCCAGCAGCTCCGCAGAGGCAGGGGCCAACGTCCTGACTTTC	CASSSAEAGANVLTF
.	TRBJ2-1	TRBV6-1	TRBD1	13	TGTGCCAGCAGCGGACAGGGGAGATATGAGCAGTTCTTC	CASSGQGRYEQFF
.	TRBJ2-3	TRBV24-1	TRBD1	15	TGTGCCACCAGTGACCCCGGGACAGCGCCAGATACGCAGTATTTT	CATSDPGTAPDTQYF
once	TRBJ2-1	TRBV6-2/TRBV6-3	TRBD2	14	TGTGCCAGCACCCGGACTAGCGGGAGTAATGAGCAGTTCTTC	CASTRTSGSNEQFF
.	TRBJ2-6	TRBV27	TRBD1	15	TGTGCCAGCAGTCGGGACAGGGTTGGGGCCAACGTCCTGACTTTC	CASSRDRVGANVLTF
few	TRBJ2-1	TRBV19	.	15	TGTGCCAGTACCTTGAGGGGGGAGATCTACAATGAGCAGTTCTTC	CASTLRGEIYNEQFF
.	TRBJ2-1	TRBV15	TRBD2	15	TGTGCCACCAGTCCCACTAGCGGGAGGATAAATGAGCAGTTCTTC	CATSPTSGRINEQFF
.	TRBJ1-1	TRBV5-6	.	13	TGTGCCAGCAGCTTGTTACCGAACACTGAAGCTTTCTTT	CASSLLPNTEAFF
.	TRBJ1-1	TRBV18	.	12	TGTGCCAGCTCATCTGAGGGCACTGAAGCTTTCTTT	CASSSEGTEAFF
.	TRBJ1-2	TRBV5-6	.	9	TGTGCCAGCGGGCCCGGCTACACCTTC	CASGPGYTF
.	TRBJ2-2	TRBV19	.	15	TGTGCCAGTAGTATAAGGCAGACGAACACCGGGGAGCTGTTTTTT	CASSIRQTNTGELFF
once	TRBJ2-6	TRBV6-1	TRBD2	16	TGTGCCAGCAGCGAGACTAGCGGCTCTGGGGCCAACGTCCTGACTTTC	CASSETSGSGANVLTF
.	TRBJ2-1	TRBV12-3/TRBV12-4	.	14	TGTGCCAGCACCTTATCAGGCCCTAACAATGAGCAGTTCTTC	CASTLSGPNNEQFF
few	TRBJ2-7	TRBV27	TRBD2	17	TGTGCCAGCAGTTTGTACCGGGGACTAGCGGAAACCTACGAGCAGTACTTC	CASSLYRGLAETYEQYF
few	TRBJ2-5	TRBV19	.	13	TGTGCCAGTAGTTTTCCCGGTTTTCGAACCCAGTACTTC	CASSFPGFRTQYF
.	TRBJ2-2	TRBV6-1	.	11	TGTGCCAGCACTAACACCGGGGAGCTGTTTTTT	CASTNTGELFF
few	TRBJ2-2	TRBV19	.	15	TGTGCCAGTTCGAGAGGCAGGCTATTCACCGGGGAGCTGTTTTTT	CASSRGRLFTGELFF
.	TRBJ2-3	TRBV18	TRBD2	16	TGTGCCAGCTCACCACGACTAGCCGTTAACACAGATACGCAGTATTTT	CASSPRLAVNTDTQYF
once	TRBJ2-6	TRBV6-2/TRBV6-3	.	14	TGTGCCAGCAGTTACTCTAGAAGAGGAAACGTCCTGACTTTC	CASSYSRRGNVLTF
few	TRBJ2-3	TRBV18	.	13	TGTGCCAGCTCACCACCCCAGGGTGGCACGCAGTATTTT	CASSPPQGGTQYF
few	TRBJ2-1	TRBV6-1	TRBD1	16	TGTGCCAGCATGTTTTTGTCGGGACAGGGGGGAAATGAGCAGTTCTTC	CASMFLSGQGGNEQFF
.	TRBJ1-1	TRBV5-6	TRBD1	14	TGTGCCAGCAGCCGGGACAGGATGAACACTGAAGCTTTCTTT	CASSRDRMNTEAFF
.	TRBJ1-3	TRBV27	.	15	TGTGCCAGCAGTTTATCGGAGGGTACAGGAAACACCATATATTTT	CASSLSEGTGNTIYF
few	TRBJ2-7	TRBV6-1	TRBD1	13	TGTGCCGGGGGAGCCGACAGGGTGAGGGAGCAGTACTTC	CAGGADRVREQYF
.	TRBJ2-3	TRBV6-1	TRBD2	14	TGTGCCAGCAGGAGGCTAGCGGTCACAGATACGCAGTATTTT	CASRRLAVTDTQYF
few	TRBJ2-1	TRBV18	TRBD1	15	TGTGCCAGCTCACCGGGGACAGGGGGCTACAATGAGCAGTTCTTC	CASSPGTGGYNEQFF
medium-sized	TRBJ2-3	TRBV29-1	.	13	TGCAGCGTAACAACTATCAGCACAGATACGCAGTATTTT	CSVTTISTDTQYF
.	TRBJ2-3	TRBV27	.	12	TGTGCCAGCAGTTTATCCGGGGATACGCAGTATTTT	CASSLSGDTQYF
few	TRBJ2-5	TRBV6-2/TRBV6-3	TRBD2	14	TGTGCCAGCGCCAGGACTAGCGGCCAAGAGACCCAGTACTTC	CASARTSGQETQYF